Below, 28 T cell receptor beta chains from the same sample are listed, as sequenced in a study of tumor and adjacent non-tumor tissue in lung cancer. This sample's RNA came from whole unsorted tissue. Three rounds of nested PCR, following a modified ARM-PCR protocol, produced the TCRbeta library. TCRdb processed the multiplex PCR reads anew with MiXCR; each CDR3 protein has one entry. Among approximately 130,000 distinct CDR3 sequences, about 66% were seen once, and the ten largest hold 13%. Sequences were obtained from lung tumor tissue. These receptors were taken from a man between 25 and 39 years old with non-small cell lung cancer.

Note on this clonotype: One end of the junction fails to match germline, which may point to a read error. The J gene is TRBJ2-1, the V gene TRBV4-1; either TRBD1 or TRBD2 may supply D (5 bases each). The CDR3 has 16 amino acids. Germline V gene data show CDR1 as MGHRA and CDR2 as YSYEKL. CDR3 nucleotides: TGTGCCAACAGCCAAGATAATGCTAGAGAGGGGTTTCGGAAGTTCTTC. This codes for CANSQDNAREGFRKFF.

The chain links TRBV12-3 or TRBV12-4 to TRBJ1-5; D remains ambiguous. V lost 9 bases and J lost 7, with 16 bases in between. The CDR3 spans 13 residues. CDR3 amino acids: CARSPARRQPQHF. In DNA, the CDR3 is TGTGCCAGAAGTCCGGCACGCAGGCAGCCCCAGCATTTT.

As regards this clonotype: A junction boundary mismatches the germline segment, possibly from a read error. This chain connects TRBV7-8 to TRBJ2-2, with D possibly matching TRBD1 (6 bases). CDR1 and CDR2 from the germline V gene are SGHVS and FQNEAQ. The CDR3 is 14 amino acids. The CDR3: CASSPRGSPGELFF. The CDR3 DNA reads TGTGCTAGCAGCCCCAGGGGTTCCCCCGGGGAGCTGTTTTTT.

The chain employs TRBV7-9 and TRBJ2-2; 7 positions match TRBD2. J gave up 4 bases and V 3 bases, and 5 bases lay outside the gene matches. CDR1 SEHNR and CDR2 FQNEAQ come from the germline V gene (reference sequence). This CDR3 spans 15 amino acids. CDR3 in amino acids: CASSFPSGGTGELFF. For the CDR3, the DNA is TGTGCCAGCAGCTTCCCGTCGGGGGGCACCGGGGAGCTGTTTTTT.

A word on this clonotype: This may be a read error: a much more frequent sequence differs by one nucleotide. The CDR3 region is CARVRVSGELFF. DNA for the CDR3: TGTGCCCGCGTCCGGGTGTCCGGGGAGCTGTTTTTT. The chain joins TRBV30 to TRBJ2-2; D remains unclear. The CDR3 contains 12 residues. Trimming took off 8 bases at V and 6 bases at J, with 13 bases between the two ends. Germline CDR1 reads GTSNPN; CDR2 reads SVGIG (reference sequence).

As for this clonotype: The junction and the germline gene differ at one end; a read error may be behind it. The J gene is TRBJ2-2, the V gene TRBV11-1; unclear D gene. This CDR3 is built from 12 residues. The germline gives CDR1 SGHAT, CDR2 FQDESV (reference sequence). CDR3 sequence reads: CASSRRTRELFF. CDR3 nucleotides: TGTGCCAGCAGCAGGCGCACCAGGGAGCTGTTTTTT.

This clonotype came up a few times. This chain uses TRBV24-1 with TRBJ2-5; the D is unclear. Germline loops: CDR1 KGHDR, CDR2 SFDVKD. The V gene lost 4 bases and the J gene lost 4 bases, with 9 bases spanning the gap. CDR3 length: 13 residues. CDR3 in DNA: TGTGCCACCAGTGACCCGAACTCAGAGACCCAGTACTTC. This gives the protein CATSDPNSETQYF.

For this clonotype: A single base separates this from a much larger clone, so it may be a read error. V gene TRBV12-3 or TRBV12-4 combines with J gene TRBJ2-7; D may be TRBD1 or TRBD2 (5 bases each). This CDR3 has 15 residues. The DNA of the CDR3 is TGTGCCAGAAGTTTAACCGGGGCCGGTTCCTACGAGCAGTACTTC. It translates to CARSLTGAGSYEQYF.

On this clonotype: Because it lacks the conserved phenylalanine or tryptophan at the end, this CDR3 is likely a read error. V and J are TRBV11-2 and TRBJ2-7, with 7 bases aligning to TRBD2. CDR1 is SGHAT, CDR2 FQNNGV, per germline. There are 12 residues in the CDR3. CDR3 sequence reads: CAGSLTPGGQYL. Here the CDR3 DNA reads TGTGCCGGCAGCTTAACACCGGGAGGGCAGTACTTA.

The CDR3 coding sequence is TGTGCCAGCAGCGATGCTAGCGATGAGCAGTTCTTC. Protein sequence: CASSDASDEQFF. The V gene is TRBV7-9, the J gene TRBJ2-1; D is possibly TRBD2 (6 bases). CDR1 and CDR2 (germline): SEHNR, FQNEAQ (reference sequence). The CDR3 has 12 residues. V lost 5 bases, J lost 8 bases, and 10 bases lay in between.

This chain joins TRBV11-2 and TRBJ2-1; D tentatively reads TRBD1 or TRBD2 (5 bases each). Germline CDR1 SGHAT, CDR2 FQNNGV. With 2 bases removed from V and 0 bases from J, the gap between germline ends came to 23 bases. CDR3 length: 20 amino acids. The CDR3 loop is CASSLKLGGGYVISYNEQFF. The CDR3 DNA sequence: TGTGCCAGCAGCTTAAAATTAGGTGGGGGTTACGTCATCTCCTACAATGAGCAGTTCTTC.

V is TRBV20-1 and J is TRBJ2-3, with 7 bases fitting TRBD2. CDR3 length: 16 residues. Trimming at V came to 4 bases and at J to 6 bases, leaving 16 bases not matched to a gene. Germline V gene lookup returns CDR1 DFQATT and CDR2 SNEGSKA (reference sequence). The DNA of the CDR3 is TGCAGTGCTATCGACGGGAGGCGCCCCGAAGGGGATACGCAGTATTTT. This sequence encodes CSAIDGRRPEGDTQYF.

V and J are TRBV5-1 and TRBJ1-1; 7 bases match TRBD1. Unmatched junction bases numbered 16, after V lost 5 bases and J lost 0 bases. The CDR3 length is 18 residues. Germline-derived CDR1 and CDR2 are SGHRS and YFSETQ. CDR3 residues: CASRENSGQTDMNTEAFF. DNA for the CDR3: TGCGCCAGCAGAGAAAATTCGGGACAGACCGACATGAACACTGAAGCTTTCTTT.

About this clonotype itself: The final CDR3 position lacks the conserved phenylalanine or tryptophan, pointing to a likely read error. The CDR3, as DNA: TGTGCCATCAGCCCCGCGGGGGCAGATACGCAGTATTCT. Protein: CAISPAGADTQYS. J is TRBJ2-3 and V is TRBV11-2, with TRBD2 matching 7 bases. Germline assignment: CDR1 SGHAT and CDR2 FQNNGV. The CDR3 has 13 amino acids.

The chain joins TRBV6-2 or TRBV6-3 to TRBJ1-5; D is ambiguous. CDR3 size: 15 residues. From germline, CDR1 is MNHEY and CDR2 SVGEGT. The V and J ends lost 7 bases and 2 bases respectively, with 15 bases between them. The CDR3 nucleotides are TGTGCCAGCATTCACGGAGGCTCAGGCAATCAGCCCCAGCATTTT. It translates to CASIHGGSGNQPQHF.

On this clonotype: A much larger clone lies a single base off, so this may be a read error. The rearrangement links TRBV20-1 to TRBJ1-1, with 7 positions matching TRBD1. The CDR3 spans 13 residues. Germline V lookup: CDR1 DFQATT, CDR2 SNEGSKA (reference sequence). The DNA for the CDR3 is TGCGGTGCTCCCAAGGGGGCGAAGGGTCAAGCTTTCTTT. It specifies CGAPKGAKGQAFF.

Worth noting for this clonotype: Compared with germline, one end of the junction differs, possibly owing to a read error. The chain couples TRBV29-1 to TRBJ1-6; no reliable D call. Germline V gene sequence: CDR1 SQVTM, CDR2 ANQGSEA. This CDR3 has 14 residues. CDR3 protein: CSVQEGTYNLPLHF. The CDR3 DNA reads TGCAGCGTACAAGAGGGTACCTATAATTTACCCCTCCACTTT.

The table lists this clonotype with a few counts. This may come from a read error, since a much larger clone is one base off. This rearrangement joins TRBV29-1 to TRBJ2-7; 7 nucleotides line up with TRBD1. V lost 7 bases to trimming and J lost 2 bases; unmatched junction nucleotides: 2. Per germline, CDR1 SQVTM and CDR2 ANQGSEA. The CDR3 totals 11 residues. This CDR3 is CSEGQTYEQYF. Written as DNA, the CDR3 is TGCAGCGAGGGACAGACCTACGAGCAGTACTTC.

As concerns this clonotype: Germline is not matched at one junction end, which may reflect a read error. The chain carries TRBV29-1 and TRBJ1-1; possibly TRBD1 for D (5 bases). Germline V gene data show CDR1 as SQVTM and CDR2 as ANQGSEA. The CDR3 length is 13 residues. CDR3 residues: CSVEGTNQPATFF. The CDR3 DNA reads as TGTAGCGTCGAAGGGACTAACCAGCCCGCCACTTTCTTT.

About this clonotype: Since a much larger clone is just one base distant, this may be a read error. The J gene is TRBJ2-1, the V gene TRBV29-1; no clear D gene. Germline assignment: CDR1 SQVTM and CDR2 ANQGSEA. This CDR3 region has 14 residues. CDR3 coding DNA: TGCAGCGTTGACAGTAGCCGGAGATGGAATGAGCCGTTCTTC. Residues: CSVDSSRRWNEPFF.

On this clonotype: A read error is likely, as this CDR3 ends without the conserved phenylalanine or tryptophan. This chain links TRBV11-2 with TRBJ2-1, with 16 bases fitting TRBD2. V trimming: 5 bases; J trimming: 13 bases; junction bases outside the gene matches: 11. The CDR3 consists of 16 residues. Per the germline V gene, CDR1 is SGHAT and CDR2 is FQNNGV. The CDR3 region is CASSNTGTSGRDEQFL. The CDR3 DNA reads TGTGCCAGCAGCAACACAGGGACTAGCGGGAGGGACGAACAGTTCCTC.

The genes are TRBV6-5 and TRBJ1-1, with D unresolved. CDR1 is MNHEY and CDR2 is SVGAGI in the germline V gene. The CDR3 is 14 amino acids. V lost 2 bases and J lost 13, with 20 bases in between. CDR3 nucleotides: TGTGCCAGCAGTTACACTGACACGAACACTGAGGTTTTCTTT. The encoded protein is CASSYTDTNTEVFF.

A word on this clonotype: A much larger clone lies one base from this, so it may be a read error. The missing conserved phenylalanine or tryptophan at the end of this CDR3 makes a read error likely. The chain uses TRBV20-1 and TRBJ2-3; D tentatively reads TRBD1 or TRBD2 (5 bases each). V lost 1 base to trimming and J lost 3 bases, with 14 bases between them. Germline lookup yields CDR1 DFQATT and CDR2 SNEGSKA (reference sequence). This CDR3 comprises 15 residues. As DNA, the CDR3 is TGCAGTGCTAGAGTTGGGAGCGCAGGGACAGATACGCAGTATTTG. This translates into CSARVGSAGTDTQYL.

This clonotype appeared a single time. The V and J genes are TRBV7-3 and TRBJ1-1; D uncertain. Germline V CDR1 and CDR2: SGHTA, FQGTGA. The ends were cut back, 6 bases at V and 1 base at J, with 9 bases in the middle. The CDR3 contains 13 residues. The DNA for the CDR3 is TGTGCCAGCAGGAGGCAGCCGAACACTGAAGCTTTCTTT. Protein sequence: CASRRQPNTEAFF.

On this clonotype itself: The junction and the germline gene differ at one end; a read error may be behind it. The chain carries TRBV4-1 and TRBJ1-5, with a tentative D call TRBD1 (5 bases). The CDR3 is made up of 15 amino acids. Germline V lookup: CDR1 MGHRA, CDR2 YSYEKL. CDR3 DNA: TGCGCCAGCAGCCTTGACCAGGGTAGCGATCAGCCCCAGCATTTT. As protein: CASSLDQGSDQPQHF.

This chain connects TRBV12-3 or TRBV12-4 to TRBJ2-7, with 9 bases matching TRBD1. J was trimmed by 4 bases and V by 5 bases; bases with no gene match: 9. This CDR3 spans 15 amino acids. The chain's CDR3 is CASSHTGQGPYEQYF. The CDR3 nucleotides are TGTGCCAGCAGTCACACGGGACAGGGACCTTACGAGCAGTACTTC.

This chain joins TRBV13 and TRBJ2-6, with D possibly TRBD1 on 5 matching bases. CDR3 length: 14 amino acids. Looked up from germline, CDR1 is PRHDT and CDR2 is FYEKMQ (reference sequence). Trimming removed 8 bases from V and 2 bases from J, with 10 bases in between. The CDR3 region is CASCPRAGANVLTF. In DNA form, the CDR3 reads TGTGCCAGCTGTCCCAGGGCTGGGGCCAACGTCCTGACTTTC.

Worth noting for this clonotype: A read error may explain this, as a much larger clone is one base away. This chain uses TRBV4-1 with TRBJ2-7; D ambiguous. From germline, CDR1 is MGHRA and CDR2 YSYEKL. The CDR3 sequence is 15 residues long. The CDR3 reads CASGQEAVTTYEQYF. CDR3 nucleotides: TGCGCCAGCGGCCAAGAGGCGGTTACCACCTACGAGCAGTACTTC.